This record concerns one T cell receptor (beta chain) sequence. The antigen is undetermined. The read ends 3 residues shy of where the CDR3 ends; the end is completed using the germline J gene. CDR3 length: 12 residues. CDR1 SQVTM and CDR2 ANQGSEA come from the germline V gene. Trimming removed 5 bases at V and 2 bases at J, with 10 bases between. TCRdb's table, derived via immunoSEQ multiplex PCR, lists solely in-frame clones and lacks some. With 30,000 to 50,000 clones in the sample, the ten largest clones hold 4.8%. These data are taken from a study of T cells in women clearing cervical HPV infection. The wider study: HLA type could not be excluded as a confounder. Study conclusions and caveats: Combining TCR richness with V gene abundances gave approximately 0.84 AUC.

Material for sequencing was blood buffy coat. This chain connects TRBV29-1 to TRBJ2-7; D remains unclear. The clonotype comes from a woman between 18 and 75 years old with a cervical HPV16 infection that either progressed to CIN3+ or cleared (not recorded which). CDR3 in amino acids: CSVFAETYEQYF. Incomplete CDR3 DNA: TGCAGCGTTTTTGCAGAAACCTACGAG.